Below are 12 T cell receptor beta chains sequenced from a single sample in a study of blood T cells in healthy people across ages (dated by TCRdb to the mid-2010s). Libraries were made using 5' RACE. Sequencing was carried out with an Illumina HiSeq 2500. A second PCR of roughly 7 to 11 cycles was performed with a sample-barcoded 5' primer and a J-beta primer mix. TCRdb reprocessed the public reads (quality trimming at Q25 with fastp, clone calling with MiXCR) and kept in-frame beta chains. CDR3 protein sequences are deduplicated, and each keeps its most common genes and DNA. The sample records 600,000 or so distinct CDR3 sequences, around 31% of which are singletons. The ten top clones hold around a sixth of the sample. The sequenced sample was blood. These receptors were collected from a woman older than 75 in good health.

The chain is built from TRBV4-3 and TRBJ2-1, with 10 bases lining up with TRBD2. CDR1 LGHNA and CDR2 YSLEER come from the germline V gene. Germline trimming cut 1 base from V and 8 bases from J; bases unmatched to any gene: 5. CDR3 length equals 15 residues. The CDR3 nucleotides are TGCGCCAGCAGCCAAGTAGCGGGGGGTAGTGATGAGCAGTTCTTC. Amino acids: CASSQVAGGSDEQFF.

This clonotype turned up a few times. Because the CDR3's place on the DNA is in doubt, the DNA is left out and the CDR3 is given as listed by TCRdb. The chain's CDR3 is CASSLDSSSGYTF. The chain links TRBV7-2 to TRBJ1-2. CDR1 and CDR2 from the germline V gene are SGHTA and FQGNSA. The CDR3 has 13 amino acids, counting both end residues.

J is TRBJ2-3 and V is TRBV6-1, with TRBD2 as a possible D gene (7 bases). Germline V gives CDR1 MNHNS, CDR2 SASEGT. The CDR3 spans 16 residues. V was shortened by 5 bases and J by 6 bases, with 21 bases between the two germline ends. The CDR3 nucleotides are TGTGCCAGCAGTTCAGGGGTCCGGGGGGACGGGGATACGCAGTATTTT. It is translated as CASSSGVRGDGDTQYF.

This clonotype was counted many times. The genes are TRBV7-9 and TRBJ1-2, with 8 nucleotides matching TRBD1. The CDR3 has 15 residues. Germline V CDR1 and CDR2: SEHNR, FQNEAQ (reference sequence). V gave up 5 bases and J gave up 3 bases; unmatched junction bases: 8. The DNA for the CDR3 is TGTGCCAGCAGCGCGGGACAGGAGTTTTACTATGGCTACACCTTC. This codes for CASSAGQEFYYGYTF.

In this sample, this clonotype turned up many times. This chain connects TRBV7-9 to TRBJ2-5; 11 nucleotides line up with TRBD2. With 3 bases clipped from V and 2 bases from J, the junction kept 2 bases outside the gene matches. The CDR3 is 15 amino acids. Germline loops: CDR1 SEHNR, CDR2 FQNEAQ (reference sequence). The CDR3 DNA reads TGTGCCAGCAGCTTCCGACTAGCGGGGCAAGAGACCCAGTACTTC. Its translation is CASSFRLAGQETQYF.

A remark on this clonotype: Sequence at one end of the junction differs from germline and may be a read error. This chain links TRBV6-6 with TRBJ1-5; D ambiguous. Germline V gene data show CDR1 as MNHNY and CDR2 as SVGAGI (reference sequence). This CDR3 has 12 amino acids. The DNA for the CDR3 is TGTACCAGCAAAACAGACCCTAAGCCCCAGCATTTT. It is translated as CTSKTDPKPQHF.

This clonotype was observed a few times. CDR3 DNA: TGTGCCAGCAGCTTACTGACAGCACAAGAGACCCAGTACTTC. It specifies CASSLLTAQETQYF. J is TRBJ2-5 and V is TRBV7-9; the D gene is possibly TRBD1 (5 bases). Germline V CDR1 and CDR2: SEHNR, FQNEAQ (reference sequence). The V and J ends lost 2 bases and 2 bases respectively, with 9 bases between them. The CDR3 is made up of 14 amino acids. Full variable domain (outside the CDR3, taken from reference TRBV7-9 and TRBJ2-5): DTGVSQNPRHKITKRGQNVTFRCDPISEHNRLYWYRQTLGQGPEFLTYFQNEAQLEKSRLLSDRFSAERPKGSFSTLEIQRTEQGDSAMYLCASSLLTAQETQYFGPGTRLLVL.

A note on this clonotype: A far larger clone is just one base off, so this is likely a read error. V gene TRBV3-1 combines with J gene TRBJ1-1, with D possibly TRBD1 on 5 matching bases. Germline V gene data show CDR1 as LGHDT and CDR2 as YNNKEL (reference sequence). V was clipped by 1 base and J by 2 bases, with 8 bases between them. The CDR3 is 14 residues long. The DNA for the CDR3 is TGTGCCAGCAGCCAAGGACAGATCAACACTGAAGCTTTCTTT. This encodes CASSQGQINTEAFF.

In the case of this clonotype: The junction does not match germline at one end; this may be a read error. The genes are TRBV9 and TRBJ2-1, with TRBD1 matching over 9 bases. The CDR3 runs to 16 residues. Germline assignment: CDR1 SGDLS and CDR2 YYNGEE. CDR3 region: CTSSVALGQGDNEQFF. For the CDR3, the DNA is TGTACCAGCAGCGTAGCTCTGGGACAGGGAGACAATGAGCAGTTCTTC.

This chain joins TRBV4-2 and TRBJ2-1, with 14 bases that match TRBD2. The CDR3 covers 15 residues. V was clipped by 3 bases and J by 8 bases; unmatched bases: 3. From germline, CDR1 is LGHNA and CDR2 YNFKEQ. DNA of the CDR3: TGTGCCAGCAGCCAGACTAGCGGGGGGGCGCATGAGCAGTTCTTC. The encoded protein is CASSQTSGGAHEQFF.

CDR3 sequence (DNA): TGTGCCAGCAGCTTGGGGACAGTTCGCTACGACGAGCAGTACTTC. Amino acids: CASSLGTVRYDEQYF. The rearrangement joins TRBV7-2 to TRBJ2-7; 7 bases are shared with TRBD1. V was clipped by 3 bases and J by 5 bases; unmatched bases: 10. The CDR3 covers 15 residues. Looked up from germline, CDR1 is SGHTA and CDR2 is FQGNSA.

In its sample, this clonotype was seen many times. The chain joins TRBV20-1 to TRBJ1-2; no definite D call. Germline V gives CDR1 DFQATT, CDR2 SNEGSKA (reference sequence). The CDR3 has 12 residues. Trimming shortened V by 0 bases and J by 9 bases, and 11 bases separated the two germline ends. The CDR3 region is CSARDPPLSYTF. CDR3 coding DNA: TGCAGTGCTAGAGACCCCCCGTTGAGCTACACCTTC.